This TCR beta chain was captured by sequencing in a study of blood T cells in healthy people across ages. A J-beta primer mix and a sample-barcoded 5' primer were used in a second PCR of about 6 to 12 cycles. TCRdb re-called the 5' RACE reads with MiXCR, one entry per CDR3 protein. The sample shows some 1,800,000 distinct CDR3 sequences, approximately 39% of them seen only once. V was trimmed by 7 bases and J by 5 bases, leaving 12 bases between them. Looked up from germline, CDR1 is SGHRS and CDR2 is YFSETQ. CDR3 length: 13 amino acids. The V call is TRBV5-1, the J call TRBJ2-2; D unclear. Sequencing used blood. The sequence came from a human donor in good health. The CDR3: CASSRFGTGELFF. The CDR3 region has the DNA TGCGCCAGCTCACGTTTTGGGACCGGGGAGCTGTTTTTT.